A single T cell receptor beta chain is shown here with its context. This sample was taken from a study of shared T cell receptors in the human thymus. Profiling relied on immunoSEQ multiplex PCR, and the TCRdb table lists in-frame clones only, not all of them. The repertoire has more than 300,000 clones, roughly 94% of them found once; the top ten carry 0.015% to 0.025%. The J segment lost 5 bases and the V segment lost 6 bases, leaving 10 bases of the junction unmatched. Germline V CDR1 and CDR2: WSHSY, SAAADI. This CDR3 region has 16 residues. The genes are TRBV10-2 and TRBJ2-5, with 12 bases fitting TRBD2. The material sequenced was thymocytes. This sequence was found in a human donor. The CDR3 spells CASRAGLAGLGETQYF. The DNA of the CDR3 is TGCGCCAGCAGGGCCGGACTAGCGGGGCTGGGGGAGACCCAGTACTTC.